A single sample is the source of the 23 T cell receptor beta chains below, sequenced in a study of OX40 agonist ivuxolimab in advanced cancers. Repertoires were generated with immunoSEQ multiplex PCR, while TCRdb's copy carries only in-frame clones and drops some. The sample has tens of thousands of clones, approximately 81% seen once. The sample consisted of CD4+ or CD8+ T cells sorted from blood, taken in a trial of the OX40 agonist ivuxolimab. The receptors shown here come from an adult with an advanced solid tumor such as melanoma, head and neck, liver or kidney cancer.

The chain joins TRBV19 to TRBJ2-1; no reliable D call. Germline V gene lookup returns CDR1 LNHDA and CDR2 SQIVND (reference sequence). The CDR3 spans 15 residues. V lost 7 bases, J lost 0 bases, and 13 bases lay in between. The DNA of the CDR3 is TGTGCCAGTAAAGCGACGTCAAGCTCCTACAATGAGCAGTTCTTC. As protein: CASKATSSSYNEQFF.

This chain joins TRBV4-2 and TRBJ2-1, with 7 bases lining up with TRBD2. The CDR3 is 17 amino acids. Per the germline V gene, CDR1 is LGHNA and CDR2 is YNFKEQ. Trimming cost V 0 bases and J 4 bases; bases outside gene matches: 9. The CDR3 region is CASSQDIVQRGYNEQFF. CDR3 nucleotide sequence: TGTGCCAGCAGCCAAGATATCGTCCAGCGGGGTTACAATGAGCAGTTCTTC.

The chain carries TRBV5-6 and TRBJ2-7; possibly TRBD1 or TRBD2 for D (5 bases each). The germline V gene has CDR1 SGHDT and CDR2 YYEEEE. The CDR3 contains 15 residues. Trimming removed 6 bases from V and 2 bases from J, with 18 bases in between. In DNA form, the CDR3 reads TGTGCCAGCATCCTTCAGGGACGTCGAGCCTACGAGCAGTACTTC. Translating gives CASILQGRRAYEQYF.

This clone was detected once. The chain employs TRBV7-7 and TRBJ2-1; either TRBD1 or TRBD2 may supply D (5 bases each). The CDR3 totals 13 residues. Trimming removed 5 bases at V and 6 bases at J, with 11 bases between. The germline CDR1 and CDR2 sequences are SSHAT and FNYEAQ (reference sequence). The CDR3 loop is CASSLRDGNEQFF. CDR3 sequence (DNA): TGTGCCAGCAGCCTCAGGGACGGCAATGAGCAGTTCTTC. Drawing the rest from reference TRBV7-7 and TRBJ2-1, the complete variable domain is GAGVSQSPRYKVTKRGQDVTLRCDPISSHATLYWYQQALGQGPEFLTYFNYEAQPDKSGLPSDRFSAERPEGSISTLTIQRTEQRDSAMYRCASSLRDGNEQFFGPGTRLTVL.

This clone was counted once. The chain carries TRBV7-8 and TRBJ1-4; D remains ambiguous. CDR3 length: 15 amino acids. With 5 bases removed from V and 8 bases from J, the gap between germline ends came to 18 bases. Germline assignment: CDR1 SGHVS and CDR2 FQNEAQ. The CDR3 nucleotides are TGTGCCAGCAGCCCCTCCGCACGCCCCTACGAAAAACTGTTTTTT. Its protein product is CASSPSARPYEKLFF.

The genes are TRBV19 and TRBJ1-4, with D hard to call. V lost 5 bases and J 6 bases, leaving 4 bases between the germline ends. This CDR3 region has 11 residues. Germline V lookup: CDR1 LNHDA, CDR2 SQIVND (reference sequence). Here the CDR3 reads CASSGDEKLFF. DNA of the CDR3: TGTGCCAGTAGTGGAGATGAAAAACTGTTTTTT.

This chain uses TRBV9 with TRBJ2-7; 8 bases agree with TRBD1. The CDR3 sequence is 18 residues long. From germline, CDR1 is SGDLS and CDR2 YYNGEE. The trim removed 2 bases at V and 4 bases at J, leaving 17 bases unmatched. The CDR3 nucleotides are TGTGCCAGCAGCGTCAACCCGGGGGCAGGGGGCTTCTTGTACGAGCAGTACTTC. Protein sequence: CASSVNPGAGGFLYEQYF.

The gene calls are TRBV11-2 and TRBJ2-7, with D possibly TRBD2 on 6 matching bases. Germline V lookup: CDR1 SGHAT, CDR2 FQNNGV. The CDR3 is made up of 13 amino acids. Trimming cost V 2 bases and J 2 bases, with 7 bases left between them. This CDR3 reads CASSLRGTYEQYF. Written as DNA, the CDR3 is TGTGCCAGCAGCTTACGGGGGACCTACGAGCAGTACTTC. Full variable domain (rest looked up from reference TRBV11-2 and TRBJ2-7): EAGVAQSPRYKIIEKRQSVAFWCNPISGHATLYWYQQILGQGPKLLIQFQNNGVVDDSQLPKDRFSAERLKGVDSTLKIQPAKLEDSAVYLCASSLRGTYEQYFGPGTRLTVT.

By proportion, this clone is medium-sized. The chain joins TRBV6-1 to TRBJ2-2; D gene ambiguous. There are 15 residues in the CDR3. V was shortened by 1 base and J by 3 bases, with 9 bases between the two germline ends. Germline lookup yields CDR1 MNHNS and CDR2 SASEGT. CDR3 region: CASSEGNTDTGELFF. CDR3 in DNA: TGTGCCAGCAGTGAAGGTAACACCGACACCGGGGAGCTGTTTTTT.

The CDR3 bases are TGTGCCAGCAGTCCTACGCGGTTAAGGGGCGTGTACGAGCAGTACTTC. This gives the protein CASSPTRLRGVYEQYF. The chain carries TRBV27 and TRBJ2-7; a possible D gene is TRBD1 (5 bases). The CDR3 runs 16 residues. Between the trimmed V and J ends, which lost 5 bases and 4 bases, there was a span of 21 bases. Germline lookup yields CDR1 MNHEY and CDR2 SMNVEV (reference sequence).

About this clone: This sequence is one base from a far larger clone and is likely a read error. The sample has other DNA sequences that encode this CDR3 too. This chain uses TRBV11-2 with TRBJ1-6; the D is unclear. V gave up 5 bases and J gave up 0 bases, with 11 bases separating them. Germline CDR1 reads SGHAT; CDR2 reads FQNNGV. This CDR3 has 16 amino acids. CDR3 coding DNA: TGTGCCAGCAGCCCGGACTGGAGCTCCTATAATTCACCCCTCCACTTT. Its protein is CASSPDWSSYNSPLHF.

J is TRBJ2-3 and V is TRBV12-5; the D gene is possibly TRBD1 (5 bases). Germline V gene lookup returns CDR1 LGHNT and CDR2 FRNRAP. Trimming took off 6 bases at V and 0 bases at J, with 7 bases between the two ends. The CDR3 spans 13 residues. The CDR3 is CASGGHSTDTQYF. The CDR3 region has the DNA TGTGCTAGTGGGGGGCACAGCACAGATACGCAGTATTTT.

The DNA of the CDR3 is TGTGCCAGCAGCGGTTACGGTGAGATTGTCAATGAGCAGTTCTTC. It encodes CASSGYGEIVNEQFF. This chain links TRBV9 with TRBJ2-1; no clear D. V was clipped by 3 bases and J by 6 bases, with 16 bases between them. CDR3 length equals 15 residues. CDR1 and CDR2 from the germline V gene are SGDLS and YYNGEE. Full variable domain (outside the CDR3, taken from reference TRBV9 and TRBJ2-1): DSGVTQTPKHLITATGQRVTLRCSPRSGDLSVYWYQQSLDQGLQFLIQYYNGEERAKGNILERFSAQQFPDLHSELNLSSLELGDSALYFCASSGYGEIVNEQFFGPGTRLTVL.

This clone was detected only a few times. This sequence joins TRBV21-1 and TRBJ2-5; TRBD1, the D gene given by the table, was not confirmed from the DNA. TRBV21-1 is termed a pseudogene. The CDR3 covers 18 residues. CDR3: CASSKECGQIKLKETQYF. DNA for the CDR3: TGTGCCAGCAGCAAAGAGTGCGGACAGATTAAGCTAAAGGAGACCCAGTACTTC.

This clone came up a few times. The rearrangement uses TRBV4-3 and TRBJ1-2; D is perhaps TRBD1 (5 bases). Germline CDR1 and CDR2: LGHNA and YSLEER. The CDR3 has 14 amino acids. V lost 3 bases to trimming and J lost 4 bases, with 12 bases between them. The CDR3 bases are TGCGCCAGCAGCCAGGGTTCGGGACCCTATGGCTACACCTTC. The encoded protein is CASSQGSGPYGYTF.

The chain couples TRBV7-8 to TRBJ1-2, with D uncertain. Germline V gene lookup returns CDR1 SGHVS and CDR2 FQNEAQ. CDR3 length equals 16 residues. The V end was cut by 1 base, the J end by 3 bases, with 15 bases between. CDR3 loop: CASSLVAGSGYYGYTF. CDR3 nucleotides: TGTGCCAGCAGCTTAGTAGCGGGATCGGGCTACTATGGCTACACCTTC.

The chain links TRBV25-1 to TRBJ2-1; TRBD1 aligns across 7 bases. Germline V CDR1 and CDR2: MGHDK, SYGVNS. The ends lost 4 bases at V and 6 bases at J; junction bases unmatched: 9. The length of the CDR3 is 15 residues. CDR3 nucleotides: TGTGCCAGCAGTGGGCCCCGGGACAGACTCAATGAGCAGTTCTTC. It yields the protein CASSGPRDRLNEQFF.

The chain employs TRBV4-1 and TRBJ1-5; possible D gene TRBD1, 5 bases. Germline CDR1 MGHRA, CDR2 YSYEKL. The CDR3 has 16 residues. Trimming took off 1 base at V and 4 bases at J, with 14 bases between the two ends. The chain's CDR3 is CASSQGPGGQNQPQHF. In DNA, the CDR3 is TGCGCCAGCAGCCAAGGACCCGGGGGTCAGAATCAGCCCCAGCATTTT.

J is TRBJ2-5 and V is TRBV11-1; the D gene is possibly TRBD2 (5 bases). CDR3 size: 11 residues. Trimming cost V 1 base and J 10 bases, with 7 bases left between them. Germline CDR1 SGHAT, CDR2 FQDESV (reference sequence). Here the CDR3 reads CASSLVGVQYF. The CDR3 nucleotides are TGTGCCAGCAGCTTAGTGGGAGTCCAGTACTTC.

DNA of the CDR3: TGCGCCAGCAGCTTGGCCTTTTTGTACGAGCAGTACTTC. Translated: CASSLAFLYEQYF. The V call is TRBV5-1, the J call TRBJ2-7; D is ambiguous. Germline V gives CDR1 SGHRS, CDR2 YFSETQ. This CDR3 has 13 residues. V lost 0 bases to trimming and J lost 4 bases, with 8 bases between them.

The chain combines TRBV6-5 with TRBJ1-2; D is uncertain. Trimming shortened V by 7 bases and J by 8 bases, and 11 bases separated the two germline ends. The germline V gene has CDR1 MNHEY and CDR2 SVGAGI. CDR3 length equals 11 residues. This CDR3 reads CASNPGLGYTF. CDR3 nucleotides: TGTGCCAGCAACCCAGGACTGGGCTACACCTTC.

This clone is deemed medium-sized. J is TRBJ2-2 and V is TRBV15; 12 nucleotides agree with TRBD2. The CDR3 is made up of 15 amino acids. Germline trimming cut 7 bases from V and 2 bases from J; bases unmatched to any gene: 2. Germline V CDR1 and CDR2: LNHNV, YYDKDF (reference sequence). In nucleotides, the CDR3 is TGTGCCACCATGACTAGCGGGAGTAACACCGGGGAGCTGTTTTTT. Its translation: CATMTSGSNTGELFF. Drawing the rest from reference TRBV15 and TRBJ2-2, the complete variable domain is DAMVIQNPRYQVTQFGKPVTLSCSQTLNHNVMYWYQQKSSQAPKLLFHYYDKDFNNEADTPDNFQSRRPNTSFCFLDIRSPGLGDTAMYLCATMTSGSNTGELFFGEGSRLTVL.

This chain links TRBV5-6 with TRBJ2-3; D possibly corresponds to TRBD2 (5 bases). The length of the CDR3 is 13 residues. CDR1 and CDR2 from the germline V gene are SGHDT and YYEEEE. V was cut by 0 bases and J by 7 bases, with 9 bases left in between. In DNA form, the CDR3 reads TGTGCCAGCAGCTTGGGCGACGGGAATACGCAGTATTTT. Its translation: CASSLGDGNTQYF.